Presented here are 31 T cell receptor beta chains from one specimen sequenced in a study of T cell repertoires in cytomegalovirus infection. A single record per CDR3 protein comes from TCRdb applying MiXCR to the reads. The table records about 740,000 distinct CDR3 sequences, under 40% of them present only once. Sequenced input: PBMCs. The origin of the receptors is a human donor in good health (CMV status not recorded). Some clones in this sample may be carry-over from other donors' samples.

This clonotype was counted many times. The CDR3 DNA reads as TGTGCCAGCAGCCCCAGCAGGGGAGATGAGACCCAGTACTTC. Translated, it gives CASSPSRGDETQYF. V and J are TRBV7-6 and TRBJ2-5; D is possibly TRBD1 (6 bases). The CDR3 length is 14 residues. V lost 5 bases to trimming and J lost 5 bases, with 15 bases between them. CDR1 SGHVS and CDR2 FNYEAQ come from the germline V gene.

This clonotype was detected only once. The chain uses TRBV7-3 and TRBJ2-2; tentatively, D is TRBD2 (6 bases). This CDR3 contains 15 residues. In germline, CDR1 is SGHTA, CDR2 FQGTGA. V lost 2 bases and J 4 bases, leaving 11 bases between the germline ends. CDR3: CASSLVGGPTGELFF. The CDR3 nucleotides are TGTGCCAGCAGCTTAGTCGGGGGTCCCACCGGGGAGCTGTTTTTT.

There are many counts of this clonotype. The chain has TRBV5-4 and TRBJ2-7; the D is unclear. The CDR3 has 14 residues. V was pared by 4 bases and J by 6 bases, with 17 bases between. Germline CDR1 and CDR2: SGHNT and YYREEE (reference sequence). CDR3 loop: CASSTADRPVEQYF. The DNA of the CDR3 is TGTGCCAGCAGCACGGCGGACCGCCCGGTCGAGCAGTACTTC.

This clonotype was counted many times. J is TRBJ2-4 and V is TRBV28, with a tentative D call TRBD1 (5 bases). Germline values: CDR1 MDHEN, CDR2 SYDVKM. The CDR3 consists of 15 residues. Trimming removed 6 bases at V and 0 bases at J, with 12 bases between. The CDR3 DNA is TGTGCCAGCAGCGTACCAGGGTTAGCCAAAAACATTCAGTACTTC. Translated, it gives CASSVPGLAKNIQYF.

The gene calls are TRBV6-2 or TRBV6-3 and TRBJ1-6; the D gene is possibly TRBD1 (6 bases). The CDR3 spans 13 residues. V gave up 5 bases and J gave up 9 bases, with 11 bases separating them. Germline assignment: CDR1 MNHEY and CDR2 SVGEGT. The CDR3 DNA is TGTGCCAGCAGTCCGTCGACAGGTTCACCCCTCCACTTT. This sequence encodes CASSPSTGSPLHF.

This clonotype was counted between two and nine times. The rearrangement links TRBV7-9 to TRBJ1-1; D unclear. The CDR3 length is 16 residues. The germline V gene has CDR1 SEHNR and CDR2 FQNEAQ (reference sequence). Between the trimmed V and J ends, which lost 5 bases and 0 bases, there was a span of 16 bases. The CDR3, as DNA: TGTGCCAGCAGCCCGGAACGGAATAGCGTGAACACTGAAGCTTTCTTT. Its protein product is CASSPERNSVNTEAFF.

The chain recombines TRBV5-5 with TRBJ2-1; TRBD2 matches 10 bases. The CDR3 length is 14 residues. J lost 9 bases, V lost 1 base, and 4 bases had no gene match. Germline V gene data show CDR1 as SGHKS and CDR2 as YYEKEE (reference sequence). CDR3 nucleotide sequence: TGTGCCAGCAGCTTGCCTAGCGGGAGTAGTGAGCAGTTCTTC. This gives the protein CASSLPSGSSEQFF.

This clonotype was seen a handful of times. This chain joins TRBV7-2 and TRBJ1-2; D is unclear. Trimming pared 1 base from V and 8 bases from J, leaving 14 bases between. Germline loops: CDR1 SGHTA, CDR2 FQGNSA. CDR3 size: 14 residues. The CDR3 DNA reads TGTGCCAGCAGCTTAGGGGCGGTTCCGAAGGGCTACACCTTC. Amino acid sequence: CASSLGAVPKGYTF.

This clonotype came up once. The chain links TRBV6-1 to TRBJ2-2; D is ambiguous. This CDR3 has 12 residues. With 8 bases removed from V and 7 bases from J, the gap between germline ends came to 11 bases. Germline CDR1 reads MNHNS; CDR2 reads SASEGT. In DNA, the CDR3 is TGTGCCAGCTTCCCGCGCATCGGGGAGCTGTTTTTT. This codes for CASFPRIGELFF.

The chain couples TRBV12-3 or TRBV12-4 to TRBJ1-5, with D uncertain. V shed 3 bases and J shed 3 bases, with 6 bases lying between them. This CDR3 has 13 residues. CDR3 residues: CASSFGINQPQHF. CDR3 coding DNA: TGTGCCAGCAGTTTCGGGATCAATCAGCCCCAGCATTTT.

This chain links TRBV6-1 with TRBJ2-1; 9 nucleotides match TRBD1. The CDR3 is made up of 15 amino acids. Per the germline V gene, CDR1 is MNHNS and CDR2 is SASEGT. The junction had 10 bases not matched to a gene; V was cut back by 6 bases and J by 7 bases. CDR3 in DNA: TGTGCCAGCAGCACTGGGACAGGGTTGACAAATGAGCAGTTCTTC. This encodes CASSTGTGLTNEQFF.

For this clonotype: An end of the junction differs from the germline gene, which may be a read error. V usage is TRBV19 and J usage is TRBJ2-7, with 9 bases matching TRBD1. This CDR3 is 15 amino acids long. Germline CDR1 and CDR2: LNHDA and SQIVND (reference sequence). CDR3: CASSLAGTGPYEQSF. CDR3 nucleotide sequence: TGTGCCAGTAGCCTGGCGGGGACAGGGCCCTACGAGCAGTCCTTC.

The chain carries TRBV12-3 or TRBV12-4 and TRBJ2-7; tentatively, D is TRBD2 (6 bases). The CDR3 consists of 15 residues. V lost 4 bases and J 2 bases, leaving 15 bases between the germline ends. This chain's CDR3 is CASSSSRDSAYEQYF. The DNA of the CDR3 is TGTGCCAGCAGTTCATCCCGGGACTCCGCCTACGAGCAGTACTTC.

The chain recombines TRBV7-9 with TRBJ2-3, with 9 bases matching TRBD2. This CDR3 is built from 15 residues. The J segment lost 5 bases and the V segment lost 1 base, leaving 4 bases of the junction unmatched. Germline loops: CDR1 SEHNR, CDR2 FQNEAQ (reference sequence). This chain's CDR3 is CASSLGTSVEDTQYF. The CDR3 DNA is TGTGCCAGCAGCTTAGGGACTAGCGTCGAAGATACGCAGTATTTT.

V gene TRBV29-1 combines with J gene TRBJ1-2; 9 bases map to TRBD1. The trim removed 7 bases at V and 4 bases at J, leaving 7 bases unmatched. In germline, CDR1 is SQVTM, CDR2 ANQGSEA. CDR3 size: 13 residues. The CDR3 here is CSAWDRVAYGYTF. In DNA form, the CDR3 reads TGCAGCGCTTGGGACAGGGTTGCCTATGGCTACACCTTC.

The chain carries TRBV29-1 and TRBJ1-1, with D possibly matching TRBD1 (6 bases). V was pared by 3 bases and J by 7 bases, with 15 bases between. Germline CDR1 SQVTM, CDR2 ANQGSEA. CDR3 length: 13 amino acids. CDR3 nucleotides: TGCAGCGTTGAGCAGGGGCGTGAAGGTGAAGCTTTCTTT. It translates to CSVEQGREGEAFF.

V gene TRBV5-1 combines with J gene TRBJ1-4; no firm D call. Germline assignment: CDR1 SGHRS and CDR2 YFSETQ. The CDR3 totals 15 residues. The V end lost 4 bases, the J end lost 0 bases, and 10 bases lay between the germline ends. CDR3 amino acids: CASSDAGTTNEKLFF. CDR3 DNA: TGCGCCAGCAGCGACGCGGGGACAACTAATGAAAAACTGTTTTTT.

V gene TRBV2 combines with J gene TRBJ1-4; D ambiguous. Per the germline V gene, CDR1 is SNHLY and CDR2 is FYNNEI. CDR3 size: 13 residues. V was clipped by 8 bases and J by 3 bases, with 10 bases between them. CDR3 protein: CASSDGPNEKLFF. The CDR3 bases are TGTGCCAGCTCTGACGGCCCTAATGAAAAACTGTTTTTT.

The chain couples TRBV20-1 to TRBJ1-1; no clear D. Trimming removed 4 bases at V and 0 bases at J, with 9 bases between. Germline assignment: CDR1 DFQATT and CDR2 SNEGSKA (reference sequence). CDR3 size: 13 residues. The CDR3, as DNA: TGCAGTGCTACCGGACTTGTGAACACTGAAGCTTTCTTT. Translating it yields CSATGLVNTEAFF.

This sequence joins TRBV6-5 and TRBJ2-7, with 9 nucleotides matching TRBD1. Germline V gene sequence: CDR1 MNHEY, CDR2 SVGAGI. This CDR3 contains 13 residues. V dropped 2 bases and J dropped 12; count of bases not matched to a gene: 8. The CDR3 is CASSYGSGTGWYF. As DNA, the CDR3 is TGTGCCAGCAGTTACGGTAGTGGGACAGGGTGGTACTTC.

This chain links TRBV20-1 with TRBJ1-1, with D hard to call. V lost 5 bases, J lost 1 base, and 8 bases lay in between. The germline CDR1 and CDR2 sequences are DFQATT and SNEGSKA (reference sequence). The CDR3 loop spans 12 amino acids. CDR3 in amino acids: CSAGRSNTEAFF. In nucleotides, the CDR3 is TGCAGTGCTGGACGGTCGAACACTGAAGCTTTCTTT.

The rearrangement joins TRBV7-8 to TRBJ2-5, with TRBD2 matching 9 bases. This CDR3 is 16 amino acids long. The germline V gene encodes CDR1 SGHVS and CDR2 FQNEAQ. The trim removed 5 bases at V and 2 bases at J, leaving 9 bases unmatched. CDR3 protein: CASSPRRLAAQETQYF. The DNA of the CDR3 is TGTGCCAGCAGCCCAAGACGACTAGCGGCACAAGAGACCCAGTACTTC.

Notes on this clonotype: A read error is possible here, since a much larger clone lies one base away. The rearrangement joins TRBV7-6 to TRBJ2-5; D ambiguous. From germline, CDR1 is SGHVS and CDR2 FNYEAQ. The CDR3 totals 14 residues. The CDR3 reads CASSLVNGQETPYF. The DNA of the CDR3 is TGTGCCAGCAGCTTAGTCAATGGCCAAGAGACCCCGTACTTC.

Remarks on this clonotype: It may be a read error: a sequence one base away is much more abundant. The CDR3 does not end in the conserved phenylalanine or tryptophan, so this is likely a read error. This rearrangement joins TRBV5-4 to TRBJ2-5, with 7 bases identical to TRBD1. Germline assignment: CDR1 SGHNT and CDR2 YYREEE (reference sequence). This CDR3 spans 14 amino acids. V shed 4 bases, J shed 5 bases, and the junction held 8 bases outside the gene matches. The CDR3: CASSPEDRSETQYL. In DNA form, the CDR3 reads TGTGCCAGCAGCCCAGAGGACAGGTCGGAGACCCAGTACTTA.

The V gene is TRBV7-9, the J gene TRBJ1-4; D gene unclear. CDR1 and CDR2 (germline): SEHNR, FQNEAQ (reference sequence). The CDR3 contains 14 residues. V dropped 3 bases and J dropped 5 bases, with 10 bases sitting between them. The CDR3 DNA reads as TGTGCCAGCAGCTTCCACGGAATAAATGAAAAACTGTTTTTT. Its translation: CASSFHGINEKLFF.

At least ten counts were recorded for this clonotype. This chain uses TRBV7-2 with TRBJ2-7; 9 nucleotides line up with TRBD2. V was pared by 5 bases and J by 4 bases, with 18 bases of the junction left unmatched. The germline V gene encodes CDR1 SGHTA and CDR2 FQGNSA. This CDR3 region has 18 residues. The CDR3 DNA reads as TGTGCCAGCAGCCTAACAGCTCTACCCGGCGGGAGGGGATACGAGCAGTACTTC. The encoded protein is CASSLTALPGGRGYEQYF.

The V and J genes are TRBV5-6 and TRBJ2-3; possible D gene TRBD2, 5 bases. The germline V gene encodes CDR1 SGHDT and CDR2 YYEEEE. V was shortened by 7 bases and J by 1 base, with 16 bases between the two germline ends. The CDR3 covers 15 residues. CDR3 sequence (DNA): TGTGCCAGCTCAGACTCTCATAGCGGCACAGATACGCAGTATTTT. Residues: CASSDSHSGTDTQYF.

This clonotype was observed a few times. The rearrangement uses TRBV19 and TRBJ1-1; 7 nucleotides align to TRBD1. The CDR3 length is 15 residues. The V gene's germline CDR1 is LNHDA and CDR2 SQIVND (reference sequence). The V gene end was trimmed by 5 bases and the J gene end by 2 bases; junction bases not matched to a gene: 8. This CDR3 reads CASSLKTGFNTEAFF. CDR3 DNA: TGTGCCAGTAGTCTCAAGACAGGGTTTAACACTGAAGCTTTCTTT.

The chain links TRBV7-8 to TRBJ2-5, with D maybe TRBD1 (5 bases). CDR3 size: 15 residues. Trimming shortened V by 3 bases and J by 0 bases, and 11 bases separated the two germline ends. The germline gives CDR1 SGHVS, CDR2 FQNEAQ. CDR3 sequence: CASSLGWGNQETQYF. The CDR3 nucleotides are TGTGCCAGCAGCTTGGGATGGGGCAACCAAGAGACCCAGTACTTC.

The J gene is TRBJ2-3, the V gene TRBV20-1, with D possibly TRBD2 on 6 matching bases. V was cut by 1 base and J by 2 bases, with 13 bases left in between. The germline gives CDR1 DFQATT, CDR2 SNEGSKA (reference sequence). The CDR3 is 15 residues long. The CDR3 region has the DNA TGCAGTGCTAGAGTGCAGGGAGGTTCCACAGATACGCAGTATTTT. Translated, it gives CSARVQGGSTDTQYF.

The table lists this clonotype with a few counts. The rearrangement joins TRBV27 to TRBJ2-3; 10 positions match TRBD2. The CDR3 loop spans 18 amino acids. The junction had 13 bases not matched to a gene; V was cut back by 3 bases and J by 4 bases. CDR1 MNHEY and CDR2 SMNVEV come from the germline V gene (reference sequence). DNA for the CDR3: TGTGCCAGCAGTTTCCGAAGGCTAGCGGGAGTTAACGCAGATACGCAGTATTTT. It codes for CASSFRRLAGVNADTQYF.